These 2 T cell receptor beta chains came from one sample sequenced in a study of cytomegalovirus exposure and HLA in healthy donors. With 60 Vbeta and 13 Jbeta primers, the PCR was carried out. Generated by immunoSEQ multiplex PCR, the TCRdb table keeps only in-frame clones and is missing some. Here the sample table reports 120,000 to 150,000 clones. The sequencing sample was made of PBMCs. The receptors come from a woman between 50 and 59 years old in good health and CMV-seronegative.

CDR3 nucleotide sequence: TGTGCCAGCAGCCAACAGGGGAGGTCCGGAAACACCATATATTTT. The encoded protein is CASSQQGRSGNTIYF. The V call is TRBV27, the J call TRBJ1-3, with 7 bases fitting TRBD1. Germline loops: CDR1 MNHEY, CDR2 SMNVEV (reference sequence). Unmatched junction bases numbered 9, after V lost 6 bases and J lost 4 bases. The CDR3 has 15 residues.

The chain recombines TRBV30 with TRBJ2-7; D is ambiguous. In germline, CDR1 is GTSNPN, CDR2 SVGIG (reference sequence). CDR3 length: 14 amino acids. The V end lost 0 bases, the J end lost 2 bases, and 11 bases lay between the germline ends. The CDR3 spells CAWSVYADAYEQYF. CDR3 DNA: TGTGCCTGGAGTGTATACGCGGATGCCTACGAGCAGTACTTC.